The 22 T cell receptor beta chains presented below share a single source sample, sequenced in a study of regulatory T cells in long-lasting Graves disease. The time point is: newly diagnosed GD, antithyroid drugs for less than 3 months. From PBMCs, RNA was extracted and then used to make the TCR library. For TCR beta, libraries came from iRepertoire HTBI primers and Arm-PCR of CDR3 regions. TCRdb redid the calling of the multiplex PCR reads with MiXCR, one entry per CDR3 protein. The profile covers 350,000 to 400,000 distinct CDR3 sequences, with less than 20% appearing a single time and about 20% taken by the ten largest. This specimen consisted of peripheral blood mononuclear cells (PBMCs), obtained at new diagnosis, from a patient treated with antithyroid drugs. Receptors were obtained from a female donor with Graves disease.

This chain connects TRBV5-1 to TRBJ2-3; D possibly matches TRBD1 or TRBD2 (6 bases each). CDR3 length: 13 residues. V was clipped by 7 bases and J by 4 bases, with 13 bases between them. Germline assignment: CDR1 SGHRS and CDR2 YFSETQ. CDR3 bases: TGCGCCAGCGGAGGGGGGAGCCCAGATACGCAGTATTTT. Amino acids: CASGGGSPDTQYF.

This clonotype was seen ten or more times. CDR3 sequence (DNA): TGTGCCAGCACCGGCGGGACTAGCGTATACAATGAGCAGTTCTTC. Its protein product is CASTGGTSVYNEQFF. V is TRBV6-1 and J is TRBJ2-1; TRBD2 matches at 10 bases. Trimming cost V 7 bases and J 4 bases; bases outside gene matches: 7. The CDR3 runs to 15 residues. Germline lookup yields CDR1 MNHNS and CDR2 SASEGT.

As concerns this clonotype: With a much larger clone just one base away, this may be a read error. V is TRBV6-2 or TRBV6-3 and J is TRBJ2-3; D gene uncertain. Between the trimmed V and J ends, which lost 2 bases and 3 bases, there was a span of 9 bases. The germline V gene encodes CDR1 MNHEY and CDR2 SVGEGT. This CDR3 comprises 14 residues. The CDR3 nucleotides are TGTGCCAGCAGTTACAGGGAAGGTACAGATACGCAGTATTTT. As protein: CASSYREGTDTQYF.

The table lists this clonotype with many counts. The chain couples TRBV30 to TRBJ2-7; D is ambiguous. The CDR3 extends over 11 amino acids. V was cut by 7 bases and J by 3 bases, with 10 bases left in between. Germline V lookup: CDR1 GTSNPN, CDR2 SVGIG (reference sequence). The CDR3 nucleotides read TGTGCCTCCGAGACCGACTACGAGCAGTACTTC. Its translation: CASETDYEQYF.

Ten or more counts support this clonotype. This sequence joins TRBV9 and TRBJ2-2; D tentatively reads TRBD1 or TRBD2 (6 bases each). The CDR3 runs 20 residues. Germline assignment: CDR1 SGDLS and CDR2 YYNGEE. The V and J ends lost 3 bases and 1 base respectively, with 25 bases between them. The CDR3 loop reads CASSAEGGRSSSGNTGELFF. CDR3 nucleotide sequence: TGTGCCAGCAGCGCGGAGGGGGGCCGGTCTTCAAGTGGGAACACCGGGGAGCTGTTTTTT.

On this clonotype: A far larger clone is just one base off, so this is likely a read error. The chain has TRBV7-2 and TRBJ2-1; the D gene is possibly TRBD1 (5 bases). Gene TRBJ2-5 matches the end of the DNA better, so the J call may be wrong. The V gene's germline CDR1 is SGHTA and CDR2 FQGNSA. The CDR3 totals 13 residues. The CDR3 region is CAGSLGREETQYF. The CDR3 DNA reads as TGTGCCGGCAGCTTAGGCAGGGAAGAGACCCAGTACTTC.

This clonotype was found many times. The genes are TRBV2 and TRBJ1-3; D remains unclear. The CDR3 sequence is 11 residues long. Germline V gene sequence: CDR1 SNHLY, CDR2 FYNNEI. V lost 9 bases and J 0 bases, leaving 3 bases between the germline ends. The CDR3 nucleotides read TGTGCCAGAAACTCTGGAAACACCATATATTTT. Amino acids: CARNSGNTIYF.

This clonotype was observed at least ten times. The chain joins TRBV29-1 to TRBJ1-2, with TRBD1 identical over 7 bases. The CDR3 is 13 amino acids. V gave up 7 bases and J gave up 2 bases; unmatched junction bases: 7. Per the germline V gene, CDR1 is SQVTM and CDR2 is ANQGSEA. The DNA for the CDR3 is TGCAGCGCTAAGAGACAGGGCAACTATGGCTACACCTTC. Protein sequence: CSAKRQGNYGYTF.

This clonotype occurred many times. This chain connects TRBV7-9 to TRBJ1-1, with 7 bases matching TRBD1. With V trimmed by 5 bases and J by 8 bases, 8 bases remained unmatched. This CDR3 is 13 amino acids long. Germline V gene data show CDR1 as SEHNR and CDR2 as FQNEAQ (reference sequence). The CDR3 sequence: CASSRTTGEEAFF. The CDR3 coding sequence is TGTGCCAGCAGCCGAACCACAGGGGAAGAAGCTTTCTTT.

There are many counts of this clonotype. The V gene is TRBV7-2, the J gene TRBJ2-3; TRBD1 is a possible D gene (6 bases). CDR1 is SGHTA and CDR2 is FQGNSA in the germline V gene. V was cut by 7 bases and J by 0 bases, with 17 bases left in between. CDR3 length: 16 amino acids. The CDR3 reads CASTDRRQDSTDTQYF. CDR3 sequence (DNA): TGTGCCAGCACCGACAGGAGACAGGATAGCACAGATACGCAGTATTTT.

The chain employs TRBV5-1 and TRBJ2-6; no clear D gene. V shed 3 bases and J shed 0 bases, with 16 bases lying between them. Looked up from germline, CDR1 is SGHRS and CDR2 is YFSETQ. The CDR3 spans 18 residues. CDR3 bases: TGCGCCAGCAGCTACTTTACACTTCCCACCTCTGGGGCCAACGTCCTGACTTTC. Translation: CASSYFTLPTSGANVLTF.

This chain uses TRBV7-2 with TRBJ2-5; weak D call: TRBD1 (6 bases). Between the trimmed V and J ends, which lost 5 bases and 4 bases, there was a span of 11 bases. Germline assignment: CDR1 SGHTA and CDR2 FQGNSA. This CDR3 has 13 residues. The CDR3 loop is CASSPEQGETQYF. The CDR3 bases are TGTGCCAGCAGCCCGGAACAGGGAGAGACCCAGTACTTC.

This clonotype showed up many times. This chain uses TRBV15 with TRBJ1-2; TRBD1 matches 7 bases. The germline V gene encodes CDR1 LNHNV and CDR2 YYDKDF (reference sequence). The CDR3 is 16 residues long. V lost 3 bases and J lost 8; bases outside the gene matches: 15. The CDR3 sequence is CATSRGSMGQGEGYTF. The CDR3 nucleotides are TGTGCCACCAGCAGGGGAAGCATGGGGCAGGGGGAAGGCTACACCTTC.

This clonotype was counted ten times or more. This sequence joins TRBV28 and TRBJ1-1, with 7 bases identical to TRBD1. After removal of 6 bases from V and 0 bases from J, the junction contained 4 bases not matched to a gene. Germline V gene sequence: CDR1 MDHEN, CDR2 SYDVKM. The length of the CDR3 is 14 residues. CDR3 sequence (DNA): TGTGCCAGCAGGGGACAGCTACTGAACACTGAAGCTTTCTTT. It yields the protein CASRGQLLNTEAFF.

The table lists this clonotype with a few counts. The V call is TRBV9, the J call TRBJ2-5; tentative D call: TRBD2 (5 bases). V was clipped by 4 bases and J by 5 bases, with 21 bases between them. This CDR3 is 16 amino acids long. CDR1 SGDLS and CDR2 YYNGEE come from the germline V gene. The CDR3 loop is CASSPRDGGFRETQYF. Here the CDR3 DNA reads TGTGCCAGCAGCCCACGAGATGGCGGGTTCCGCGAGACCCAGTACTTC.

This clonotype was observed a few times. The chain has TRBV20-1 and TRBJ2-2, with 8 bases matching TRBD1. Germline values: CDR1 DFQATT, CDR2 SNEGSKA (reference sequence). V shed 5 bases and J 2 bases; nucleotides not matched to a gene: 7. The CDR3 contains 15 residues. The CDR3 loop is CSAAPGTGNTGELFF. The CDR3 bases are TGCAGTGCTGCCCCCGGGACAGGAAACACCGGGGAGCTGTTTTTT.

The CDR3 is CASSHSNNEQFF. CDR3 nucleotides: TGCGCCAGCAGCCACTCTAACAATGAGCAGTTCTTC. The gene calls are TRBV5-1 and TRBJ2-1; unclear D gene. Germline CDR1 SGHRS, CDR2 YFSETQ. V lost 4 bases, J lost 5 bases, and 7 bases lay in between. The CDR3 is 12 amino acids.

Many counts were recorded for this clonotype. V and J are TRBV20-1 and TRBJ2-1, with 9 nucleotides matching TRBD2. The junction had 10 bases not matched to a gene; V was cut back by 3 bases and J by 10 bases. This CDR3 has 14 amino acids. CDR1 DFQATT and CDR2 SNEGSKA come from the germline V gene (reference sequence). The CDR3 DNA sequence: TGCAGTGCTAGCCGACTAGCGGAGTCAGGAGAGCAGTTCTTC. It codes for CSASRLAESGEQFF.

This clonotype has a count of ten or more. V usage is TRBV3-1 and J usage is TRBJ1-1; D ambiguous. V was pared by 5 bases and J by 4 bases, with 11 bases between. This CDR3 has 13 residues. Germline V gene data show CDR1 as LGHDT and CDR2 as YNNKEL (reference sequence). The CDR3 is CASSSGHSTEAFF. CDR3 DNA: TGTGCCAGCAGCTCGGGCCATTCCACTGAAGCTTTCTTT. The full variable domain, with the rest looked up from reference TRBV3-1 and TRBJ1-1, is DTAVSQTPKYLVTQMGNDKSIKCEQNLGHDTMYWYKQDSKKFLKIMFSYNNKELIINETVPNRFSPKSPDKAHLNLHINSLELGDSAVYFCASSSGHSTEAFFGQGTRLTVV.

This clonotype appeared many times. The gene calls are TRBV9 and TRBJ1-3; D is unresolved. The CDR3 is made up of 15 amino acids. The germline V gene has CDR1 SGDLS and CDR2 YYNGEE. V dropped 2 bases and J dropped 0 bases, with 9 bases sitting between them. The DNA for the CDR3 is TGTGCCAGCAGCGTCAGAGCAAGCTCTGGAAACACCATATATTTT. It encodes CASSVRASSGNTIYF.

As to this clonotype: An end of the junction does not agree with germline; a read error may underlie this. The genes are TRBV20-1 and TRBJ1-5; tentative D call: TRBD1 (6 bases). CDR1 and CDR2 from the germline V gene are DFQATT and SNEGSKA (reference sequence). This CDR3 spans 13 amino acids. CDR3 coding DNA: TGCAGTGCTCAAACAGGGCTCAATCAACCCCAGCATTTT. Its protein product is CSAQTGLNQPQHF.

This clonotype was seen at least ten times. The chain couples TRBV2 to TRBJ1-3, with D possibly matching TRBD1 (5 bases). Trimming cost V 5 bases and J 4 bases, with 6 bases left between them. Germline loops: CDR1 SNHLY, CDR2 FYNNEI. There are 12 residues in the CDR3. The CDR3 here is CASSNRGNTIYF. The CDR3 region has the DNA TGTGCCAGCAGTAACAGGGGAAACACCATATATTTT. The whole variable domain, remainder taken from reference TRBV2 and TRBJ1-3, is EPEVTQTPSHQVTQMGQEVILRCVPISNHLYFYWYRQILGQKVEFLVSFYNNEISEKSEIFDDQFSVERPDGSNFTLKIRSTKLEDSAMYFCASSNRGNTIYFGEGSWLTVV.